The rows below give T cell receptor beta chains drawn from one sample of a study of T-cell memory formation after mild COVID-19. From the 5' RACE reads, TCRdb called clonotypes with MiXCR, one entry per CDR3 protein. The profile shows fewer than 700,000 distinct CDR3 sequences, roughly 21% of them singletons. The specimen was PBMCs or a T cell subset sorted from them (not recorded which). These receptors came from an adult woman who had mild COVID-19 (a few samples of this study predate the infection). Cell type and time point are not known. Both conserved end residues are part of each CDR3.

v_gene,CDR3aa
TRBV4-2,CASSQEGSWGVGEAFF
TRBV20-1,CSARDAGTGSYEQYF
TRBV5-5,CASGTSGGYYNEQFF
TRBV9,CASSVEGANREDTEAFF
TRBV18,CASSPHGNEQFF
TRBV4-1,CASSHGVANTEAFF
TRBV7-9,CASSPPGLTNNEQFF
TRBV12-3/TRBV12-4,CASSLQGSQPQHF
TRBV7-8,CASSLGGVQSEAFF
TRBV5-1,CASSSSQSYNEQFF
TRBV12-3/TRBV12-4,CASTGRGALYEQYF
TRBV5-1,CASRYIAGSSYNEQFF
TRBV12-3/TRBV12-4,CASSGIRGTFHYGYTF
TRBV10-3,CAISDVTANYGYTF
TRBV7-3,CASSSHPGTSTYEQYF
TRBV20-1,CSARDSHQPQHF
TRBV5-1,CASSLVSSGLNEQYF
TRBV2,CASRSGQATYEQYF
TRBV7-9,CASSFKGDQFF
TRBV5-1,CASSLAHNYGYTF
TRBV29-1,CSVGAPERGDTEAFF
TRBV20-1,CSARSGLARDYEQYF
TRBV5-5,CASSLLLWAEDGYTF
TRBV9,CASSVVGAGVGYNEQFF
TRBV2,CASSEPRGSQTYNEQFF
TRBV6-5,CASSYLETQYF
TRBV18,CASSRGQGPVTDTQYF
TRBV30,CAWSRGGSSGNTIYF
TRBV24-1,CATDRGETGELFF
TRBV12-3/TRBV12-4,CASSFTRGGETQYF
TRBV18,CASSPQGMGTDTQYF
TRBV4-2,CASSQERGLMNEQFF
TRBV20-1,CSARDTGSGRRTDTQYF
TRBV6-5,CASSYSGGRGVYGYTF
TRBV6-5,CASSYFFGLDNEQFF
TRBV29-1,CSVATRLSYEQYF
TRBV9,CASSTGDSYNSPLHF
TRBV7-9,CASLRVGGTDTQYF
TRBV7-9,CASSLASETGELFF
TRBV6-2/TRBV6-3,CASALGAGQPQHF
TRBV12-3/TRBV12-4,CASSSIREEQFF
TRBV20-1,CSARDDRAEAFF
TRBV24-1,CATSIRGKDEQYF
TRBV6-1,CASSEAIPGLASGTYNEQFF
TRBV15,CATSTPRTESYEQYF
TRBV2,CASSKDGRNSPLHF
TRBV7-9,CASSKAGGTTSYEQYF
TRBV4-2,CASSLAALGDRISNQPQHF
TRBV14,CASSQDLAAWAFF
TRBV9,CASSDGTGRSYEQYF
TRBV3-1,CASSQGLVNEQFF
TRBV12-3/TRBV12-4,CASSSRPNTGELFF
TRBV20-1,CSARVPSPSGYEQYF
TRBV15,CATSRDGTLSSYNEQFF
TRBV5-1,CASSLEIVGYGYTF
TRBV11-3,CASSLGVSSSSYNEQFF